The rows below give T cell receptor beta chains drawn from one sample of a study of PD-1 blockade in classical Hodgkin lymphoma. Using immunoSEQ multiplex PCR, the repertoire was profiled, and TCRdb retains in-frame clones only, with some absent. The data show about 35,000 clones, with about 93% seen just once and 0.2% to 0.3% held by the top ten. Sequenced here: CD4+ T cells from blood, sampled at baseline. These receptors were obtained from a human donor with classical Hodgkin lymphoma. CDR3s include the opening cysteine and the closing phenylalanine or tryptophan. A D gene is named only where the DNA matches it firmly. Size values are once, few and many counts, or a class for expanded clones, and some rows have none.

clone_size	v_call	j_call	d_call	cdr3_nt	cdr3_aa
.	TRBV5-1	TRBJ2-3	TRBD2	TGCGCCAGCATGACTAGCGGGAGTCCCACAGATACGCAGTATTTT	CASMTSGSPTDTQYF
.	TRBV5-1	TRBJ2-5	.	TGCGCCAGCAGCTTGGATGTCCCCAGCAAAGAGACCCAGTACTTC	CASSLDVPSKETQYF
once	TRBV5-1	TRBJ2-7	.	TGCGCCAGCAGCTCCTACGTGGGGGTCGGATACGAGCAGTACTTC	CASSSYVGVGYEQYF
few	TRBV25-1	TRBJ2-5	.	TGTGCCAGCACGCGACACACATCTGGGGCTAGTGGGGAGACCCAGTACTTC	CASTRHTSGASGETQYF
once	TRBV7-9	TRBJ1-1	.	TGTGCCAGCAGCTCATATCCTCAGGGAGGGGACACTGAAGCTTTCTTT	CASSSYPQGGDTEAFF
.	TRBV30	TRBJ2-1	.	TGTGCCTGGAGTGTAGGCGGCGGAACCTACAATGAGCAGTTCTTC	CAWSVGGGTYNEQFF
.	TRBV25-1	TRBJ2-5	.	TGTGCCAGCAGTGAAGGATCGGGGGCCCAAGAGACCCAGTACTTC	CASSEGSGAQETQYF
.	TRBV19	TRBJ2-1	TRBD1	TGTGCCAGTAGTATAGAGGGACAGGGATACAATGAGCAGTTCTTC	CASSIEGQGYNEQFF
.	TRBV5-4	TRBJ2-1	TRBD2	TGTGCCAGCAGCGGCCTAGGGGGACTAGCGGCACCCGATCCCTACAATGAGCAGTTCTTC	CASSGLGGLAAPDPYNEQFF
.	TRBV4-1	TRBJ1-1	.	TGCGCCAGCAGCCAAGATGGGGATAGCGACACTGAAGCTTTCTTT	CASSQDGDSDTEAFF
.	TRBV20-1	TRBJ2-7	.	TGCAGTGTCATGACTTCCTACGAGCAGTACTTC	CSVMTSYEQYF
.	TRBV29-1	TRBJ1-1	.	TGCAGCGTTGAAGTAACAGGTGGGACCACTGAAGCTTTCTTT	CSVEVTGGTTEAFF
.	TRBV4-1	TRBJ2-7	TRBD2	TGCGCCAGCAGCCGGACTAGCGAAACCTACGAGCAGTACTTC	CASSRTSETYEQYF
.	TRBV11-2	TRBJ1-1	.	TGTGCCAGCAGCTTACGGGACTGGGAACCCCCGAACACTGAAGCTTTCTTT	CASSLRDWEPPNTEAFF
.	TRBV5-1	TRBJ1-3	TRBD1	TGCGCCAGCAGCCAGATCCGTCCAGACAGGGATTGGAGTGGAAACACCATATATTTT	CASSQIRPDRDWSGNTIYF
.	TRBV14	TRBJ1-3	.	TGTGCCAGCAGCTCCAGTCGAGGGGCTTACAGGGTTGCAGGCTCTGGAAACACCATATATTTT	CASSSSRGAYRVAGSGNTIYF
few	TRBV4-1	TRBJ1-5	.	TGCGCCAGCAGCCAAGATGTGGGGGCGACCAATCAGCCCCAGCATTTT	CASSQDVGATNQPQHF
.	TRBV27	TRBJ2-7	TRBD2	TGTGCCAGCGCGCCAGGGCCTATAGCGGGGGGCTCCTACGAGCAGTACTTC	CASAPGPIAGGSYEQYF
.	TRBV5-1	TRBJ2-1	TRBD2	TGCGCCAGCAGACCGCGGGCGGTAGCGGGAGTCCCCAGCTATGAGCAGTTCTTC	CASRPRAVAGVPSYEQFF
.	TRBV19	TRBJ1-2	TRBD1	TGTGCCAGTAGTATAGTCGATGGGACAGACTATGGCTACACCTTC	CASSIVDGTDYGYTF
.	TRBV21-1	TRBJ2-5	.	TGTGCCAGCCCTCAGAACTCGACCGGGACAGGGGCCGAAGAGACCCAGTACTTC	CASPQNSTGTGAEETQYF
.	TRBV6-5	TRBJ1-1	.	TGTGCCAGCAGTTATAGGGGGTTGGCTTTCTTT	CASSYRGLAFF
.	TRBV5-1	TRBJ1-6	TRBD1	TGCGCCAGCAGCTTGGAGGGACAGGGGAATAGGGGATCACCCCTCCACTTT	CASSLEGQGNRGSPLHF
once	TRBV30	TRBJ2-5	.	TGTGCCTGGAGTACAAGGGTTCAAGAGACCCAGTACTTC	CAWSTRVQETQYF
.	TRBV6-6	TRBJ2-2	.	TGTGCCAGCAGTTACGACAACACCGGGGAGCTGTTTTTT	CASSYDNTGELFF
.	TRBV29-1	TRBJ1-2	.	TGCAGCGTCCGCGACTCAGGAGGCTATGGCTACACCTTC	CSVRDSGGYGYTF
.	TRBV28	TRBJ2-4	TRBD1	TGTGCCAGCAGTTTATGGGGACAGAGCATAGCCAAAAACATTCAGTACTTC	CASSLWGQSIAKNIQYF
.	TRBV11-2	TRBJ1-2	.	TGTGCCAGCACCTCACAGGGTCACTATGGCTACACCTTC	CASTSQGHYGYTF
.	TRBV5-1	TRBJ2-1	.	TGCGCCAGCAGCCTGACGTCCATATCACTAGGCAACAATGAGCAGTTCTTC	CASSLTSISLGNNEQFF
.	TRBV6-5	TRBJ2-5	.	TGTGCCAGCACCCGTGGGGACTTACAAGAGACCCAGTACTTC	CASTRGDLQETQYF
.	TRBV18	TRBJ1-4	TRBD1	TGTGCCAGCTCACCCTTGGACAGGGATGAAAAACTGTTTTTT	CASSPLDRDEKLFF
.	TRBV27	TRBJ1-1	.	TGTGCCAGCAGTCCATCCGGGAACATGAACACTGAAGCTTTCTTT	CASSPSGNMNTEAFF
.	TRBV6-1	TRBJ1-5	.	TGTGCCAGCAGCACCAGAAATAGCAATCAGCCCCAGCATTTT	CASSTRNSNQPQHF
.	TRBV30	TRBJ1-2	.	TGTGCCTGGAGTGCCACCCCACTTATTGGATATGGCTACACCTTC	CAWSATPLIGYGYTF
.	TRBV5-1	TRBJ1-4	TRBD1	TGCGCCAGCAGCTTGGGGACGGGACAGGGCCGGTTTTTT	CASSLGTGQGRFF
.	TRBV28	TRBJ2-6	.	TGTGCCAGCCACCCCCTGGGTACTGGGGCCAACGTCCTGACTTTC	CASHPLGTGANVLTF
.	TRBV19	TRBJ1-5	.	TGTGCCAGTAGTATCCGGAGGGATGAGCCCCAGCATTTT	CASSIRRDEPQHF
.	TRBV30	TRBJ2-7	.	TGTGCCTGGAGTGTACGGGCGGGAACCTACGAGCAGTACTTC	CAWSVRAGTYEQYF
.	TRBV10-1	TRBJ2-1	TRBD2	TGCGCCAGCAGCAGGGGACTAGGAGCGTACAATGAGCAGTTCTTC	CASSRGLGAYNEQFF
once	TRBV20-1	TRBJ2-1	.	TGCAGTGCTAGGGGGGGTGTTGAGCAGTTCTTC	CSARGGVEQFF
few	TRBV29-1	TRBJ2-5	.	TGCAGCGTTGGTGGGGGCGGGTCGGGAGAGACCCAGTACTTC	CSVGGGGSGETQYF
few	TRBV19	TRBJ1-5	.	TGTGCCAGTAGACGGACAGTTAGCAATCAGCCCCAGCATTTT	CASRRTVSNQPQHF